This TCR beta chain was recorded in a study of cytomegalovirus exposure and HLA in healthy donors. The donors (healthy individuals) were bone marrow donors. Germline loops: CDR1 LNHNV, CDR2 YYDKDF (reference sequence). CDR3 size: 16 residues. Trimming at V came to 3 bases and at J to 7 bases, leaving 10 bases not matched to a gene. The count of this clone is one. PCR employed 60 Vbeta and 13 Jbeta primers. Measured with immunoSEQ multiplex PCR; TCRdb has only the in-frame clones, and not every one. The sample consists of tens of thousands of clones, about three quarters of them appearing once. Sequencing was done on a sample of PBMCs. The chain recombines TRBV15 with TRBJ1-4; the match to TRBD1 covers 8 bases. The receptor's source is a female donor in good health and CMV-seronegative. The CDR3 here is CATSSKVGQGSEKLFF. CDR3 in DNA: TGTGCCACCAGCAGCAAGGTCGGACAGGGTAGTGAAAAACTGTTTTTT.